This entry concerns a single T cell receptor (beta chain). Its antigen is still unknown. The data are from a study of monozygotic twins with inflammatory bowel disease. Study outcomes and limitations: No repertoire similarity difference was seen between concordant and discordant twins; power was possibly limited. Separate T cell subtypes could not be resolved from one another. The data gave no support to a single strong IBD-associated signal or clonotype.

In eight separate reactions per sample, cDNA was generated. TCRdb reanalyzed the 5' RACE reads, giving one entry per CDR3 protein sequence and no DNA. Recorded for this sample: about 210,000 distinct CDR3 sequences. CDR3 size: 19 residues. Per germline, CDR1 MNHEY and CDR2 SVGEGT. Sequencing used blood. The V and J genes are TRBV6-2 or TRBV6-3 and TRBJ1-5; TCRdb gives TRBD1 as the D gene, but with no DNA this cannot be confirmed. This TCR was recovered from a human donor with ulcerative colitis or Crohn's disease, or a healthy co-twin of an affected twin (not recorded which). CDR3 amino acids: CASSPPIGQGTFGSQPQHF.